The 14 T cell receptor beta chains below all came from one sample that was sequenced in a study of T cell responses to AZD1222 COVID-19 vaccine. Clones were read by immunoSEQ multiplex PCR, and TCRdb kept only the in-frame ones, dropping some. The profile shows about 120,000 clones, 75% to 85% of them singletons. The specimen comprised peripheral blood, sampled 28 days after the second AZD1222 dose. Receptors originate from an adult who received the AZD1222 COVID-19 vaccine.

This sequence joins TRBV18 and TRBJ2-4, with 9 bases fitting TRBD1. The V segment lost 2 bases and the J segment 3 bases; nucleotides outside the gene matches: 17. Germline V gene data show CDR1 as KGHSH and CDR2 as LQKENI. The CDR3 sequence is 20 residues long. The DNA of the CDR3 is TGTGCCAGCTCACCAGTCGCGGACAGGGGAGACTTGGAAGGCAAAAACATTCAGTACTTC. Residues: CASSPVADRGDLEGKNIQYF.

The chain recombines TRBV28 with TRBJ2-5, with D unresolved. Germline values: CDR1 MDHEN, CDR2 SYDVKM. The CDR3 runs to 15 residues. The V gene lost 5 bases and the J gene lost 1 base, with 14 bases spanning the gap. The CDR3 spells CASSPVVKVQETQYF. The CDR3 bases are TGTGCCAGCAGTCCAGTGGTAAAGGTCCAAGAGACCCAGTACTTC.

The chain couples TRBV11-2 to TRBJ2-3; tentatively, D is TRBD1 (5 bases). Germline-derived CDR1 and CDR2 are SGHAT and FQNNGV. The CDR3 loop spans 17 amino acids. V lost 1 base to trimming and J lost 4 bases, with 18 bases between them. CDR3 sequence: CASSLVGRGRYADTQYF. The CDR3 region has the DNA TGTGCCAGCAGCTTAGTCGGTAGGGGAAGATACGCAGATACGCAGTATTTT.

The chain employs TRBV7-2 and TRBJ2-3; possibly TRBD2 for D (7 bases). The CDR3 is made up of 15 amino acids. Per the germline V gene, CDR1 is SGHTA and CDR2 is FQGNSA. V was clipped by 1 base and J by 2 bases, with 10 bases between them. The CDR3 DNA is TGTGCCAGCAGCTTAGTGGGGGGGCCCACAGATACGCAGTATTTT. Amino acids: CASSLVGGPTDTQYF.

The rearrangement links TRBV5-1 to TRBJ2-1, with 10 bases lining up with TRBD2. Germline V gene data show CDR1 as SGHRS and CDR2 as YFSETQ. With 4 bases clipped from V and 6 bases from J, the junction kept 7 bases outside the gene matches. This CDR3 is 15 amino acids long. CDR3 nucleotide sequence: TGCGCCAGCAGCCTAGAAAGCGGGGGGGCCAATGAGCAGTTCTTC. This gives the protein CASSLESGGANEQFF. The whole variable domain, filled in from reference TRBV5-1 and TRBJ2-1, reads KAGVTQTPRYLIKTRGQQVTLSCSPISGHRSVSWYQQTPGQGLQFLFEYFSETQRNKGNFPGRFSGRQFSNSRSEMNVSTLELGDSALYLCASSLESGGANEQFFGPGTRLTVL.

This clone came up once. V is TRBV5-1 and J is TRBJ2-3, with 7 bases matching TRBD2. This CDR3 comprises 14 residues. The germline V gene has CDR1 SGHRS and CDR2 YFSETQ. Germline trimming cut 4 bases from V and 2 bases from J; bases unmatched to any gene: 4. Here the CDR3 DNA reads TGCGCCAGCAGCCGACTAGCCAACACAGATACGCAGTATTTT. Translating gives CASSRLANTDTQYF.

V is TRBV7-3 and J is TRBJ1-1; D is ambiguous. Germline V CDR1 and CDR2: SGHTA, FQGTGA. V lost 2 bases and J 4 bases, leaving 8 bases between the germline ends. This CDR3 spans 13 amino acids. In nucleotides, the CDR3 is TGTGCCAGCAGCTTACGGGCCGGCACTGAAGCTTTCTTT. It specifies CASSLRAGTEAFF.

This clone has just a few counts. This chain connects TRBV27 to TRBJ1-2; 7 positions agree with TRBD1. CDR3 length equals 13 residues. CDR1 and CDR2 (germline): MNHEY, SMNVEV (reference sequence). The V gene end was trimmed by 6 bases and the J gene end by 5 bases; junction bases not matched to a gene: 6. The CDR3 protein is CASSPTGLYGYTF. CDR3 DNA: TGTGCCAGCAGCCCGACAGGGTTATATGGCTACACCTTC.

This chain connects TRBV28 to TRBJ2-5, with 10 bases fitting TRBD2. The CDR3 has 12 residues. Germline V lookup: CDR1 MDHEN, CDR2 SYDVKM. The J segment lost 5 bases and the V segment lost 6 bases, leaving 0 bases of the junction unmatched. The CDR3, as DNA: TGTGCCAGCAGGACTAGCGGGGAGACCCAGTACTTC. Its translation: CASRTSGETQYF. The whole variable domain, remainder taken from reference TRBV28 and TRBJ2-5, is DVKVTQSSRYLVKRTGEKVFLECVQDMDHENMFWYRQDPGLGLRLIYFSYDVKMKEKGDIPEGYSVSREKKERFSLILESASTNQTSMYLCASRTSGETQYFGPGTRLLVL.

The V gene is TRBV27, the J gene TRBJ1-2; D is uncertain. The V gene lost 6 bases and the J gene lost 5 bases, with 10 bases spanning the gap. The CDR3 has 12 residues. Germline CDR1 and CDR2: MNHEY and SMNVEV (reference sequence). The CDR3 loop reads CASRTRGYGYTF. CDR3 coding DNA: TGTGCCAGCAGAACAAGAGGGTATGGCTACACCTTC.

The chain couples TRBV12-3 or TRBV12-4 to TRBJ1-5; the D gene is possibly TRBD1 (6 bases). CDR3 size: 13 residues. V dropped 5 bases and J dropped 6 bases, with 11 bases sitting between them. CDR3 bases: TGTGCCAGCAGTCGAACAGGGAGTCAGCCCCAGCATTTT. It translates to CASSRTGSQPQHF.

This clone was detected only a few times. V usage is TRBV5-4 and J usage is TRBJ2-3; weak D call: TRBD2 (5 bases). This CDR3 comprises 14 residues. The ends were cut back, 3 bases at V and 2 bases at J, with 10 bases in the middle. CDR1 is SGHNT, CDR2 YYREEE, per germline (reference sequence). In DNA form, the CDR3 reads TGTGCCAGCAGCTGGCGGGTTAACACAGATACGCAGTATTTT. Translating it yields CASSWRVNTDTQYF.

The chain links TRBV28 to TRBJ2-4; the D call may be TRBD1 or TRBD2 (5 bases each). This CDR3 region has 14 residues. The germline V gene has CDR1 MDHEN and CDR2 SYDVKM. Trimming took off 2 bases at V and 11 bases at J, with 16 bases between the two ends. CDR3 amino acids: CASSLTRDRGFQYF. The CDR3 nucleotides are TGTGCCAGCAGTTTAACACGGGACCGGGGTTTTCAGTACTTC. The full variable domain, completed using reference TRBV28 and TRBJ2-4, is DVKVTQSSRYLVKRTGEKVFLECVQDMDHENMFWYRQDPGLGLRLIYFSYDVKMKEKGDIPEGYSVSREKKERFSLILESASTNQTSMYLCASSLTRDRGFQYFGAGTRLSVL.

The chain links TRBV6-2 or TRBV6-3 to TRBJ2-6; TRBD1 matches 7 bases. This CDR3 contains 16 residues. V lost 2 bases and J lost 2; bases outside the gene matches: 3. The germline gives CDR1 MNHEY, CDR2 SVGEGT. The CDR3 reads CASSYADRAGANVLTF. For the CDR3, the DNA is TGTGCCAGCAGTTACGCCGACAGGGCTGGGGCCAACGTCCTGACTTTC.